Shown below are 4 T cell receptor beta chains from a single sample sequenced in a study of blood T cells in healthy people across ages. A second about 7 to 11 cycle PCR used barcoded and J-beta primers. TCRdb reprocessed the 5' RACE reads via MiXCR and lists one record per CDR3 protein. The sample shows roughly 800,000 distinct CDR3 sequences, 20% to 30% of them seen only once. These same data were also listed under a study on T cells of mothers and their children.

Sequenced sample: blood. The receptor source for this set is a boy aged 5-17 years in good health.

This clonotype appeared a few times. This chain connects TRBV29-1 to TRBJ1-1; TRBD1 matches 8 bases. CDR3 size: 16 residues. V was pared by 5 bases and J by 0 bases, with 11 bases of the junction left unmatched. Germline CDR1 is SQVTM and CDR2 is ANQGSEA. The CDR3 DNA sequence: TGCAGCGTTACAGGGGGACATGGCTTCATGAACACTGAAGCTTTCTTT. Amino acid sequence: CSVTGGHGFMNTEAFF.

In this sample, this clonotype turned up a few times. The chain carries TRBV29-1 and TRBJ2-7, with 10 bases identical to TRBD1. Trimming cost V 4 bases and J 4 bases; bases outside gene matches: 7. Germline V gene data show CDR1 as SQVTM and CDR2 as ANQGSEA. This CDR3 spans 14 amino acids. DNA of the CDR3: TGCAGCGTTGCCGGGACAGGGGTTGGGTACGAGCAGTACTTC. The encoded protein is CSVAGTGVGYEQYF.

This chain uses TRBV20-1 with TRBJ1-3; TRBD1 matches at 8 bases. The CDR3 length is 13 residues. J lost 3 bases, V lost 6 bases, and 4 bases had no gene match. Germline loops: CDR1 DFQATT, CDR2 SNEGSKA (reference sequence). In DNA, the CDR3 is TGCAGTGCGCAGGGGGCGCGTGGAAACACCATATATTTT. Encoded protein: CSAQGARGNTIYF.

V gene TRBV29-1 combines with J gene TRBJ2-5; TRBD2 matches 14 bases. Trimming at V came to 4 bases and at J to 4 bases, leaving 2 bases not matched to a gene. Germline CDR1 reads SQVTM; CDR2 reads ANQGSEA. There are 14 residues in the CDR3. The CDR3 nucleotides read TGCAGCGTTGGGGGGACTAGCGGGAGAGAGACCCAGTACTTC. Protein: CSVGGTSGRETQYF.